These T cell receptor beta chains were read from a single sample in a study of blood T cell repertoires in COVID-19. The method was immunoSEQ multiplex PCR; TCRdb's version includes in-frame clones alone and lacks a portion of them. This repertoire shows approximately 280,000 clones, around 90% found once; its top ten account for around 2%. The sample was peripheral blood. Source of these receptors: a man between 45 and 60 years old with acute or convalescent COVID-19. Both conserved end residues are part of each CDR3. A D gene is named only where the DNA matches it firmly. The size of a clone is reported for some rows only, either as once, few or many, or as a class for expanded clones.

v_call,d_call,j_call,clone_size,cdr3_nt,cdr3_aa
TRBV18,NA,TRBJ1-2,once,TGTGCCAGCTGTACAGGGTTAGAATATGGCTACACCTTC,CASCTGLEYGYTF
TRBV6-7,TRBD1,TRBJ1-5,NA,TGTGCCAGTCCCTGGGACAGGGGGGGATCTATGAACAATCAGCCCCAGCATTTT,CASPWDRGGSMNNQPQHF
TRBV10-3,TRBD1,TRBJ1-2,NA,TGTGCCTCCCCACAGGGGAAATCCTATGGCTACACCTTC,CASPQGKSYGYTF
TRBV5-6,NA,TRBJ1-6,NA,TGTGCCAGCAGCTTGCCCGACAGTAATTCACCCCTCCACTTT,CASSLPDSNSPLHF
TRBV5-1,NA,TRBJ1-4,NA,TGCGCCAGCAGCTTGCGGGAGGGTAATGAAAAACTGTTTTTT,CASSLREGNEKLFF
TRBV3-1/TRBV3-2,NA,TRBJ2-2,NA,TGTGCCAGCAGCCAAGATCGGTTAGACACCGGGGAGCTGTTTTTT,CASSQDRLDTGELFF
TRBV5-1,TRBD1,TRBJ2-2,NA,TGCGCCAGCAGCTTTAACAGGGGGGCCGGGGAGCTGTTTTTT,CASSFNRGAGELFF
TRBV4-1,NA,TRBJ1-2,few,TGCGCCAGCAGCCAATGGGGAATTGAGTCGGGGGGCTACACCTTC,CASSQWGIESGGYTF
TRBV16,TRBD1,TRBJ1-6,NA,TGTGCCAGCAGCCAAGACAGGGGTTCACCCCTCCACTTT,CASSQDRGSPLHF
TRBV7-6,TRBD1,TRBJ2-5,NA,TGTGCCAGCAGTCGTTCTAACCCGGGACAGGGTGAGACCCAGTACTTC,CASSRSNPGQGETQYF
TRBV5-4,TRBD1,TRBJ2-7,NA,TGTGCCAGCAGCCTGACCGGGACAGGGACCTACGAGCAGTACTTC,CASSLTGTGTYEQYF
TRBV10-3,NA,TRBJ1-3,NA,TGTGCCATCAGTGAGTCGAGGGTCTCTGGAAACACCATATATTTT,CAISESRVSGNTIYF
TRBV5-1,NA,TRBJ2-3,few,TGCGCCAGCAGCTTAAACCAGGATACGCAGTATTTT,CASSLNQDTQYF
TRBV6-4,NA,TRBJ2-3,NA,TGTGCCAGCAGTGACCAGGGGAGCACAGATACGCAGTATTTT,CASSDQGSTDTQYF
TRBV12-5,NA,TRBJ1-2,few,TGTGCTAGTGGTTTGGTACCGGTCGGAGAGGAGGGCTACACCTTC,CASGLVPVGEEGYTF
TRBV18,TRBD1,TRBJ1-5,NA,TGTGCCAGCTCACCCGGACAGGGGAGGCTGTTAAGCAATCAGCCCCAGCATTTT,CASSPGQGRLLSNQPQHF
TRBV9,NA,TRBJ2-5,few,TGTGCCAGCAGCGTAGATGGAGGAGAGACCCAGTACTTC,CASSVDGGETQYF
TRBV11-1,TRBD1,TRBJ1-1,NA,TGTGCCAGCAGCTTTGGCAGGACAGGGGGCCCGGAAGCTTTCTTT,CASSFGRTGGPEAFF
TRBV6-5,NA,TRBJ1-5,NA,TGTGCCAGCTCCGTTGGACAGATTAGCAATCAGCCCCAGCATTTT,CASSVGQISNQPQHF
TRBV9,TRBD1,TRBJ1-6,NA,TGTGCCAGCAGCTCGGACAGGAAAGGGACCCTCCACTTT,CASSSDRKGTLHF
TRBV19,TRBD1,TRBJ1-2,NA,TGTGCCAGTAGTAGCCAAGACAGGGGGGATGGCTACACCTTC,CASSSQDRGDGYTF
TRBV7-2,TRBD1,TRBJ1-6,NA,TGTGCCAGCAGCTTAGAAGGGGGCCGGGATTCACCCCTCCACTTT,CASSLEGGRDSPLHF
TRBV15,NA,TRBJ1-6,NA,TGTGCCACCAGCAGGATACTTAAGGAGAATTCACCCCTCCACTTT,CATSRILKENSPLHF
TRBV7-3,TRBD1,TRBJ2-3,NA,TGTGCCAGCAGTTTAAGTCGGGACAGGGTTGATACGCAGTATTTT,CASSLSRDRVDTQYF
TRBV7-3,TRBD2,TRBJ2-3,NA,TGTGCCAGCAGCTCACGGACTAGCGGGACCACAGATACGCAGTATTTT,CASSSRTSGTTDTQYF
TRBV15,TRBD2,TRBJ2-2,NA,TGTGCCACCAGCAGAGGGTGGCGGGGGGGCGTAAGAACCGGGGAGCTGTTTTTT,CATSRGWRGGVRTGELFF
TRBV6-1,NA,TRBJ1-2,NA,TGTGCCAGCAGTGAAGGACAGCGAGCTAACTATGGCTACACCTTC,CASSEGQRANYGYTF
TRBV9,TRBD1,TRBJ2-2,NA,TGTGCCAGCAGCAGACGGGACAGGGTTATATCGGACACCGGGGAGCTGTTTTTT,CASSRRDRVISDTGELFF
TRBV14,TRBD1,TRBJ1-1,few,TGTGCCAGCAGCCACCAGGGGGGCACTGAAGCTTTCTTT,CASSHQGGTEAFF
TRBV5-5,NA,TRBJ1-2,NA,TGTGCCAGCAGCCTACGGACAGTTGAAAGTGGCTACACCTTC,CASSLRTVESGYTF
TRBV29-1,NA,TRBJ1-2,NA,TGCAGCGTTGAGACAATCTATGGCTACACCTTC,CSVETIYGYTF
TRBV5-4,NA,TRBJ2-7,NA,TGTGCCAGCAGCTTTGACTCCTCTTCCAACGAGCAGTACTTC,CASSFDSSSNEQYF
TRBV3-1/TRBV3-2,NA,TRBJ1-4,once,TGTGCCAGCAGCCCCTGGGGCACTAATGAAAAACTGTTTTTT,CASSPWGTNEKLFF
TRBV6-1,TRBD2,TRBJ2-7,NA,TGTGCCAGCAGTGAAGGGCAAGCGGGGGAGGGTTACGAGCAGTACTTC,CASSEGQAGEGYEQYF
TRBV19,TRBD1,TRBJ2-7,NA,TGTGCCAGTAGGGGGACAGGGGTAGGCTACGAGCAGTACTTC,CASRGTGVGYEQYF
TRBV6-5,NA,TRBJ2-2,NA,TGTGCCAGCAAGGACTTCGGGGAGCTGTTTTTT,CASKDFGELFF
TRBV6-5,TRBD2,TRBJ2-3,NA,TGTGCCAGCAGTTACTCGACTAGCGGGGGGACAGATACGCAGTATTTT,CASSYSTSGGTDTQYF
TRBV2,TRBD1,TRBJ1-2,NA,TGTGCCAGCAGTTCGACCGGGACAGGGGCCGGCTACACCTTC,CASSSTGTGAGYTF
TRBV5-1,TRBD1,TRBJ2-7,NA,TGCGCCAGCAGCTTGGGCGGGGCAGGGGGCTTCGCCTACGAGCAGTACTTC,CASSLGGAGGFAYEQYF
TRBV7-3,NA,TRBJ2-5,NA,TGTGCCAGCAGCTTAACGTACCGGGAGACCCAGTACTTC,CASSLTYRETQYF
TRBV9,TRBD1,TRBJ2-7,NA,TGTGCCAGCAGATCGGGACAGGGGAACTACGAGCAGTACTTC,CASRSGQGNYEQYF
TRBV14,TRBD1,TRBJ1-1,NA,TGTGCCAGCAGCCAGACAGGGGATACTGAAGCTTTCTTT,CASSQTGDTEAFF
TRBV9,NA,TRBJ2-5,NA,TGTGCCAGCAGCCCCGTGGGGGGGGCCCTCAAGACCCAGTACTTC,CASSPVGGALKTQYF
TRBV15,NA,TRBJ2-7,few,TGTGCCACCAGCAGAGATTCGGTCTACGAGCAGTACTTC,CATSRDSVYEQYF
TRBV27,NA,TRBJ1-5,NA,TGTGCCAGCAGTTCCAGGACAGTAAATCAGCCCCAGCATTTT,CASSSRTVNQPQHF
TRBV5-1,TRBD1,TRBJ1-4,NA,TGCGCCAGCAGCTCGGGACAGGGGATGGGTGAAAAACTGTTTTTT,CASSSGQGMGEKLFF
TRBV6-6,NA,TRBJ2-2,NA,TGTGCCAGCAGAGCCGGGACTGTGAACACCGGGGAGCTGTTTTTT,CASRAGTVNTGELFF
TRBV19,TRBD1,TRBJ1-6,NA,TGTGCCAGTAGTATTGGGACAGGGGTCGGTTCACCCCTCCACTTT,CASSIGTGVGSPLHF
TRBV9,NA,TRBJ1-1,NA,TGTGCCAGCAGCGGCCATGGGGGGGAAGCTTTCTTT,CASSGHGGEAFF
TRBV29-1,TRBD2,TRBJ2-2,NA,TGCAGCGCCCGGACTAGCGGGGGGTCCGGGGAGCTGTTTTTT,CSARTSGGSGELFF
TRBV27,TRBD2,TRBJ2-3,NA,TGTGCCAGCAGTTTAGCGGGGGGGCGAACAGATACGCAGTATTTT,CASSLAGGRTDTQYF
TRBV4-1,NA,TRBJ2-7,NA,TGCGCCAGCAGCCAAGAAGAAGGGGGGACTACAGGGTACGAGCAGTACTTC,CASSQEEGGTTGYEQYF
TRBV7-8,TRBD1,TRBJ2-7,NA,TGTGCCAGCTCAGGGGGCTCCTACGAGCAGTACTTC,CASSGGSYEQYF
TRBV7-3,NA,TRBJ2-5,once,TGTGCCAGCAGCTTTGGGGGGGCGGAGACCCAGTACTTC,CASSFGGAETQYF
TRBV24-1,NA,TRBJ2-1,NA,TGTGCCACCAGTGACCCCACAGGTAATGAGCAGTTCTTC,CATSDPTGNEQFF
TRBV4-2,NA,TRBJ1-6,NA,TGTGCCAGCAGCCAAGAGAAATCAGGATCCCTCCACTTT,CASSQEKSGSLHF